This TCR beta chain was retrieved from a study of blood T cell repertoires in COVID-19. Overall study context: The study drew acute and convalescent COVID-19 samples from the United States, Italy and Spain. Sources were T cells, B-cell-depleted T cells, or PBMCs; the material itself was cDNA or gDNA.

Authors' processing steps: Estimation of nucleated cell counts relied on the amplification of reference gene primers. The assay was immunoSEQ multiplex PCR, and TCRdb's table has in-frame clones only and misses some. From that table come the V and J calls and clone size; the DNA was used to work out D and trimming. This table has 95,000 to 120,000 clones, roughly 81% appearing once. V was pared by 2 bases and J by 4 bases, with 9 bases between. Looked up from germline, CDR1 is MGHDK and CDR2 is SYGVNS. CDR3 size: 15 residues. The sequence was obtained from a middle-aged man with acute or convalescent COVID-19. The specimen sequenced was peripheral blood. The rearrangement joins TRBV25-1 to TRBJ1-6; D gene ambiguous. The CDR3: CASSEELPYNSPLHF. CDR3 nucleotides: TGTGCCAGCAGTGAAGAGCTCCCTTATAATTCACCCCTCCACTTT. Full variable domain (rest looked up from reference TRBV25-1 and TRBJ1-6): EADIYQTPRYLVIGTGKKITLECSQTMGHDKMYWYQQDPGMELHLIHYSYGVNSTEKGDLSSESTVSRIRTEHFPLTLESARPSHTSQYLCASSEELPYNSPLHFGNGTRLTVT.